There are a few counts of the clone carrying this TCR beta chain. TCRdb redid the calling of the reads with MiXCR, one entry per CDR3 protein. Among more than 85,000 distinct CDR3 sequences, more than 20% were seen once, and the ten largest hold 35% to 50%. This record belongs to a study of T cell repertoires in cytomegalovirus infection. The receptor comes from a human donor in good health (CMV status not recorded). Some clones in this sample may be carry-over from other donors' samples. Sequencing was performed on CD8+ T cells from PBMCs.

The CDR3, as DNA: TGTGCCAGCAGTTCGGACTATTTAACCCTTGAGCAGTTCTTC. Protein sequence: CASSSDYLTLEQFF. This chain connects TRBV6-1 to TRBJ2-1; weak D call: TRBD2 (6 bases). Trimming stripped 5 bases from V and 9 bases from J, with 17 bases between. Looked up from germline, CDR1 is MNHNS and CDR2 is SASEGT. The CDR3 is made up of 14 amino acids.